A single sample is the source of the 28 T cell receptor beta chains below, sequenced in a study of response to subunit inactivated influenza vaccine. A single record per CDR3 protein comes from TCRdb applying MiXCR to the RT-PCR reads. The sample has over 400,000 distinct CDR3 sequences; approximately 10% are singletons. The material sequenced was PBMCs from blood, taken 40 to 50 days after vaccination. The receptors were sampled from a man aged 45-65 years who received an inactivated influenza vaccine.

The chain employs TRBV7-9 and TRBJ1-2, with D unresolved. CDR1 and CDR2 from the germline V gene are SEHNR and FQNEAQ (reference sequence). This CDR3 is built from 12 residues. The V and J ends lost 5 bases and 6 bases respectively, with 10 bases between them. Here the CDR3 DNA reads TGTGCCAGCAGCCCTTCAGAGAATGGCTACACCTTC. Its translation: CASSPSENGYTF.

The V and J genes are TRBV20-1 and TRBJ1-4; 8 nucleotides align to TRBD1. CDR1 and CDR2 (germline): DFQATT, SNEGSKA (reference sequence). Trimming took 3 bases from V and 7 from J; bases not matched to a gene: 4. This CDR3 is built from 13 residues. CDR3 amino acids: CSARSQGGEKLFF. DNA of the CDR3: TGCAGTGCTAGGTCACAGGGGGGTGAAAAACTGTTTTTT.

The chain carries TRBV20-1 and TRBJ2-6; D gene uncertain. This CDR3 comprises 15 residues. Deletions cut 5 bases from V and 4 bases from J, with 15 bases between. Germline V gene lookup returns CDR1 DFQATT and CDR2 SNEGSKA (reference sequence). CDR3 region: CSAPPSGLGANVLTF. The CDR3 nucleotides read TGCAGTGCTCCTCCCTCCGGATTGGGGGCCAACGTCCTGACTTTC.

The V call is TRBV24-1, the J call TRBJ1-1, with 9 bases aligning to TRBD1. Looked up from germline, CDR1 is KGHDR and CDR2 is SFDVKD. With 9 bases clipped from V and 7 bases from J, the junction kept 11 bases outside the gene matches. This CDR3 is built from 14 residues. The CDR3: CATAQGQGYGEAFF. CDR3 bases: TGTGCCACCGCCCAGGGACAGGGTTATGGTGAAGCTTTCTTT.

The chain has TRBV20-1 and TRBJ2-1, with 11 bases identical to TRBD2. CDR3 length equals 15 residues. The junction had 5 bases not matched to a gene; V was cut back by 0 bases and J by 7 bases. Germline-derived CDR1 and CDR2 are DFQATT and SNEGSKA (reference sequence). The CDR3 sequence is CSARDFSGRANEQFF. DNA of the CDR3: TGCAGTGCTAGAGATTTTAGCGGGAGGGCGAATGAGCAGTTCTTC.

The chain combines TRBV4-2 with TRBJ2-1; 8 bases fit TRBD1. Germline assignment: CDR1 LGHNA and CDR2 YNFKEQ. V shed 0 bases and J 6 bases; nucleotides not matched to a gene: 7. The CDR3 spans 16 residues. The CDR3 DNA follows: TGTGCCAGCAGCCAAGAAGGATACAGGGGGGTCAATGAGCAGTTCTTC. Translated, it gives CASSQEGYRGVNEQFF.

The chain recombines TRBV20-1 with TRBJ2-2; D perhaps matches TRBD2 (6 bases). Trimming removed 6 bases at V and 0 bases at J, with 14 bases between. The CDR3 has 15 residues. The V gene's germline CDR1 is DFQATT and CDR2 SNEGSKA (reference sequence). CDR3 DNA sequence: TGCAGTGCCACCGACGGGGGACCGAACACCGGGGAGCTGTTTTTT. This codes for CSATDGGPNTGELFF.

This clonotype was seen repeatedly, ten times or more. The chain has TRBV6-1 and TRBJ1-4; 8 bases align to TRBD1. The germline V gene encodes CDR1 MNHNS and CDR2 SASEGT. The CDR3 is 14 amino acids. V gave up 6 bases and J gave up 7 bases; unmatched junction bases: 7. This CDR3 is CASSPRQGSEKLFF. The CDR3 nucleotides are TGTGCCAGCAGCCCCAGACAGGGGAGTGAAAAACTGTTTTTT.

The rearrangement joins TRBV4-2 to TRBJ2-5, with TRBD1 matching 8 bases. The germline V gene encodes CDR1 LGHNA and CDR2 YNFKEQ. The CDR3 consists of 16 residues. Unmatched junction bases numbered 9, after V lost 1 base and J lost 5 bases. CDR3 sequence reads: CASSQAPPDRAETQYF. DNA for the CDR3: TGTGCCAGCAGCCAAGCTCCCCCGGACAGGGCGGAGACCCAGTACTTC.

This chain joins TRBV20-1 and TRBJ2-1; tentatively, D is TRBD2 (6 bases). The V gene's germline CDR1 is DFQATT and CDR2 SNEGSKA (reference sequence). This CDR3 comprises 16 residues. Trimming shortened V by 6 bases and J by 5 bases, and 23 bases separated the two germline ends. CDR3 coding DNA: TGCAGTGCCTTATTGGATGAGGGAGCGGGCCACAATGAGCAGTTCTTC. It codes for CSALLDEGAGHNEQFF.

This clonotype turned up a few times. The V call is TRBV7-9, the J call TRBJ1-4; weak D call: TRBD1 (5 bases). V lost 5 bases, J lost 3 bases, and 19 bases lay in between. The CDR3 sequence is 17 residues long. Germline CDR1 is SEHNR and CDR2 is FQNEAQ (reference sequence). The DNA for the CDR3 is TGTGCCAGCAGCCCTTACACAGGCTTGGTAGCTAATGAAAAACTGTTTTTT. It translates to CASSPYTGLVANEKLFF.

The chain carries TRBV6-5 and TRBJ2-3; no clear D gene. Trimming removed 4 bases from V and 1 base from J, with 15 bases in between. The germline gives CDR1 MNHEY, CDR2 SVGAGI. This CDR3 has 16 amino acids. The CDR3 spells CASSSTSGPGTDTQYF. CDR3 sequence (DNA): TGTGCCAGCAGTTCAACAAGTGGACCGGGCACAGATACGCAGTATTTT.

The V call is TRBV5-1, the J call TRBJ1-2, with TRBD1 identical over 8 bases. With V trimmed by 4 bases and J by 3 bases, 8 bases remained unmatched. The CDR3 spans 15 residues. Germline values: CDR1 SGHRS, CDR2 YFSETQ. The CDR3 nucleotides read TGCGCCAGCAGCCCTCGAACAGGGGGGGACTATGGCTACACCTTC. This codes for CASSPRTGGDYGYTF.

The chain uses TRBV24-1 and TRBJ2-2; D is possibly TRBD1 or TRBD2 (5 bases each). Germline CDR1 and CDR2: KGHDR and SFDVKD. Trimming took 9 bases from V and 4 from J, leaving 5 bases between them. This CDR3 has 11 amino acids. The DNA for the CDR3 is TGTGCCACCGGGACCACCGGGGAGCTGTTTTTT. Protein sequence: CATGTTGELFF.

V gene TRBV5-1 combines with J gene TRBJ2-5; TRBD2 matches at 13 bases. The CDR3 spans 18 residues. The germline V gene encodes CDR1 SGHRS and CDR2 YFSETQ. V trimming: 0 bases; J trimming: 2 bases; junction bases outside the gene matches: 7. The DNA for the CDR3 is TGCGCCAGCAGCTTGGGCCGGACTAGCGGGGGATTACAAGAGACCCAGTACTTC. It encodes CASSLGRTSGGLQETQYF.

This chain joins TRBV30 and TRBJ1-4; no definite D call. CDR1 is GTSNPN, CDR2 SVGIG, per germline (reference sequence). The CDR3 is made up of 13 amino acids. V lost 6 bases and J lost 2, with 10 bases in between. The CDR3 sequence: CACQETTNEKLFF. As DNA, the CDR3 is TGTGCCTGCCAGGAGACGACTAATGAAAAACTGTTTTTT.

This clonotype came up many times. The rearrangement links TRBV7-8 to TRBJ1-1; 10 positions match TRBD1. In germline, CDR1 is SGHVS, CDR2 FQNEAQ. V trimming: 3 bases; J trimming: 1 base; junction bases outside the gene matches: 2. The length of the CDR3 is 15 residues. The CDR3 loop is CASSLGQGTNTEAFF. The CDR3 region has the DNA TGTGCCAGCAGCTTGGGACAGGGGACGAACACTGAAGCTTTCTTT.

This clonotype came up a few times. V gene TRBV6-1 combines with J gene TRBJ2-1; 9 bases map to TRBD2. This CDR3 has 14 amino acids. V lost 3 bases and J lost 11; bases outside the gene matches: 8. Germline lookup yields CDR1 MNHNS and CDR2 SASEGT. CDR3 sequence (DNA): TGTGCCAGCAGTGAGGGTAGCGGGAGTGCCAAGCAGTTCTTC. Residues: CASSEGSGSAKQFF.

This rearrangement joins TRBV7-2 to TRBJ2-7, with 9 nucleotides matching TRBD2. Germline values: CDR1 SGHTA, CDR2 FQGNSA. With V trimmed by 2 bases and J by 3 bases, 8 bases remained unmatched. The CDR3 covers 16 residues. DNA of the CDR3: TGTGCCAGCAGCTTATATGCGGGAGGGCTAGACTACGAGCAGTACTTC. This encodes CASSLYAGGLDYEQYF.

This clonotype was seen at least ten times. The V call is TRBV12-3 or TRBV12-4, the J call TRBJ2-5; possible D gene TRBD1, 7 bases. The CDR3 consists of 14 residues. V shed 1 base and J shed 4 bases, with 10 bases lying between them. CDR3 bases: TGTGCCAGCAGTTTAGGGAGGGGGCTAGAGACCCAGTACTTC. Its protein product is CASSLGRGLETQYF.

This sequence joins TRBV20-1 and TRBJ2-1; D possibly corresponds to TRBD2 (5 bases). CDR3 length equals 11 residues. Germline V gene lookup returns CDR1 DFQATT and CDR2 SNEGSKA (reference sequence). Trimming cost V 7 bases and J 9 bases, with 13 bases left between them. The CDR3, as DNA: TGCAGTGGAGGCCGAGAGGGTGAGCAGTTCTTC. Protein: CSGGREGEQFF.

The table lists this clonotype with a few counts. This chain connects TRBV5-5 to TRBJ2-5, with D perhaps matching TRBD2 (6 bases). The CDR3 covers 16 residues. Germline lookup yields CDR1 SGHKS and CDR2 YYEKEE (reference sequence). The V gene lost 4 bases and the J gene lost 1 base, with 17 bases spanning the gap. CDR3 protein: CASSRRMAGTQETQYF. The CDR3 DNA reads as TGTGCCAGCAGCCGACGAATGGCGGGAACCCAAGAGACCCAGTACTTC.

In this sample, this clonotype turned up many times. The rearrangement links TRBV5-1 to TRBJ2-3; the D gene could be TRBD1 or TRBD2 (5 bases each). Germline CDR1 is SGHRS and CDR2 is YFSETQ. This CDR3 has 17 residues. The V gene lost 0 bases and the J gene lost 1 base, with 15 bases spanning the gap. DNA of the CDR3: TGCGCCAGCAGCTTGGCCATTGGGGGAAGGGGCACAGATACGCAGTATTTT. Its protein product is CASSLAIGGRGTDTQYF.

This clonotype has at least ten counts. CDR3 nucleotides: TGCGGGCAAGAAAAACTTACTAGCACAGATACGCAGTATTTT. It translates to CGQEKLTSTDTQYF. The chain recombines TRBV20-1 with TRBJ2-3; D gene unclear. The CDR3 has 14 residues. Germline CDR1 reads DFQATT; CDR2 reads SNEGSKA (reference sequence).

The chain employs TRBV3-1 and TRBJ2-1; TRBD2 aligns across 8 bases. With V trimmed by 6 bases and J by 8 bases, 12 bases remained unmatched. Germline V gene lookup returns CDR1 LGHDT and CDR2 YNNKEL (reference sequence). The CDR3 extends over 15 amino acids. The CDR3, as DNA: TGTGCCAGCAGGCCGGGGGGGCTCGGGAACTATGAGCAGTTCTTC. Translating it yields CASRPGGLGNYEQFF.

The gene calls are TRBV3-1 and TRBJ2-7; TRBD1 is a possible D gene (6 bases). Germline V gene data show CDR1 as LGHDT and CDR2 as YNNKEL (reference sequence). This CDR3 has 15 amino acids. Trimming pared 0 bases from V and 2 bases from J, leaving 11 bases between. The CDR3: CASSQDPRGTYEQYF. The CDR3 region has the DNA TGTGCCAGCAGCCAAGATCCCAGGGGAACCTACGAGCAGTACTTC.

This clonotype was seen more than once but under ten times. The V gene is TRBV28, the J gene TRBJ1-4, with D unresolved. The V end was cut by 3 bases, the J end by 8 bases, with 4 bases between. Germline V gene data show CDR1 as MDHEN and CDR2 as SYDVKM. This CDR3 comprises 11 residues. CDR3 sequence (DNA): TGTGCCAGCAGTTTGATGGAAAAACTGTTTTTT. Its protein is CASSLMEKLFF.

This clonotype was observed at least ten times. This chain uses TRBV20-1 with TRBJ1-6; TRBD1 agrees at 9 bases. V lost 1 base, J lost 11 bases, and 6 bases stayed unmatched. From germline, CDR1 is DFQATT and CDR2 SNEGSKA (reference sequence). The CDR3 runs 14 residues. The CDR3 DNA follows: TGCAGTGCTAGAGTTGTGGACAGGGGTCCACCCCTCCACTTT. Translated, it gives CSARVVDRGPPLHF.